This TCR beta chain was captured in a study of T cell responses to AZD1222 COVID-19 vaccine. Study-wide findings and caveats: Epitopes outside B.1.351 and B.1.1.7 mutated regions reportedly drew nearly half of spike TCRs.

Sequencing was performed with immunoSEQ multiplex PCR; in TCRdb, only in-frame clones are kept and a portion is missing. The table includes 150,000 to 180,000 clones, roughly nine tenths detected once. As for this clone: As yet, its antigen is unknown.

This CDR3 has 16 amino acids. Losses at the gene ends were 5 bases for V and 12 bases for J; bases not matched to a gene: 12. Germline-derived CDR1 and CDR2 are KGHSH and LQKENI. This receptor was taken from an adult in good health. This sample comprised peripheral blood, obtained on day 0 of AZD1222 vaccination. The genes are TRBV18 and TRBJ1-6; 11 bases fit TRBD1. The CDR3 protein is CASSGVGQGAWLPLHF. DNA for the CDR3: TGTGCCAGCTCAGGCGTAGGACAGGGGGCATGGTTACCCCTCCACTTT.